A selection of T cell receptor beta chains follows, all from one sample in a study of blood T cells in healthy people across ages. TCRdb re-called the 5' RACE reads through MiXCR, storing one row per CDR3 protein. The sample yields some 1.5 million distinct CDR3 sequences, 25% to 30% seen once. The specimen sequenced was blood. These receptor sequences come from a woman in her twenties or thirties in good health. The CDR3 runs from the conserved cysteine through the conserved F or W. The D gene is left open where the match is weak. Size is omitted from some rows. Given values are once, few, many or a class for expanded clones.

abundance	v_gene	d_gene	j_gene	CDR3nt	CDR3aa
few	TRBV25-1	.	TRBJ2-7	TGTGCCAGCAGCTACGGTCCCTACAATGAGCAGTACTTC	CASSYGPYNEQYF
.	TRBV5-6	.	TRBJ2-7	TGCGCCAGCAACTCGGGACAAGAAGGTTACGAGCAGTACTTC	CASNSGQEGYEQYF
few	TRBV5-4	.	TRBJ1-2	TGTGCCAGCAGCTTGGGAGGAGCACCCTATGGCTACACCTTC	CASSLGGAPYGYTF
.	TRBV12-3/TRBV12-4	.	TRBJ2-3	TGTGCCAGCAAACCGCGGAGGGAGAGTGATACGCAGTATTTT	CASKPRRESDTQYF
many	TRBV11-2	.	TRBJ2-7	TGTGCCAGCAGGGACCCCTCCGGACGGAACTACGAGCAGTACTTC	CASRDPSGRNYEQYF
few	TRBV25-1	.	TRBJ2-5	TGTGCCAGCAGTGATTCCCCCATGGGGGAGACCCAGTACTTC	CASSDSPMGETQYF
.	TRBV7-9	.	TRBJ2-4	TGTGCCAGCAGAAGTCAGGGTTCGGACAAAAACATTCAGTACTTC	CASRSQGSDKNIQYF
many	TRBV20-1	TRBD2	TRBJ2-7	TGCAGTGCTAGAGGTGCTAGCGGGAGCTACGAGCAGTACTTC	CSARGASGSYEQYF
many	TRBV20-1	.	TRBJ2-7	TGCAGTGCGGTAAGACGTCGGGGCGAGCAGTACTTC	CSAVRRRGEQYF
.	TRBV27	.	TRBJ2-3	TGTGCCAGCAGTTGGGGATCTGGCACAGATACGCAGTATTTT	CASSWGSGTDTQYF
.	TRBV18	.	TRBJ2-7	TGTGCCAGCTCACCCGGCGCGGGTGACGGTTTAGGCGAGCAGTACTTC	CASSPGAGDGLGEQYF
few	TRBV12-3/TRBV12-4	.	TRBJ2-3	TGTGCCAGCCAGCAAGGGACCTTATCTACAGCGCAGTATTTT	CASQQGTLSTAQYF
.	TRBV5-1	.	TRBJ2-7	TGCGCCAGCAGGTTGGACCAGGGGGAGGTGCAGTACTTC	CASRLDQGEVQYF
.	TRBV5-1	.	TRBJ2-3	TGCGCCAGTCAACTAGTGGTCACAGATACGCAGTATTTT	CASQLVVTDTQYF
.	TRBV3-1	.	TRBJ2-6	TGTGCCAGCAGCCAAGAGCTAGTCCACTACTCTGGGGCCAACGTCCTAACTTTC	CASSQELVHYSGANVLTF
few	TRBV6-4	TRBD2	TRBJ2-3	TGTGCCAGCAGTGCCGGACTAGCGGACACAGATACGCAGTATTTT	CASSAGLADTDTQYF
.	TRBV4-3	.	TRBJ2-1	TGCGCCAGCAGCCAAGATTCAGGGGTCAATGAGCAGTTCTTC	CASSQDSGVNEQFF
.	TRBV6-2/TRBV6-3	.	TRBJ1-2	TGTGCCAGCAGTTACCCTAGGACGTTCCCAAACTACGGCTACACCTTC	CASSYPRTFPNYGYTF
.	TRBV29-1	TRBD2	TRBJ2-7	TGCAGCGTTGAAGATTCGCTAGCGGGGTGGTACTTC	CSVEDSLAGWYF
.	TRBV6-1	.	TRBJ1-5	TGTGCCAGCGGGACGGGTATTGGCAATCAGCCCCAGCATTTT	CASGTGIGNQPQHF
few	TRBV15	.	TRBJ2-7	TGTGCCACCAGCAGAGGCGGGCAGTACGAGCAGTACTTC	CATSRGGQYEQYF
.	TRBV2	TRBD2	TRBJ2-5	TGTGCCAGCAGGGAAACTAGCGGGGGGGCCGGGGAGACCCAGTACTTC	CASRETSGGAGETQYF
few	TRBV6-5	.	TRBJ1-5	TGTGCCAGCAGTTCCGGGAGCCCGATAAGTAGCAATCAGCCCCAGCATTTT	CASSSGSPISSNQPQHF
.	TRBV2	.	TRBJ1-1	TGTGCCAGGATCGGTGCGGGGTTGACTTTCTTT	CARIGAGLTFF
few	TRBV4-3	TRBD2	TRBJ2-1	TGCGCCAGCAGCCAAGTGGGCGGGAGTGCGAATGAGCAGTTCTTC	CASSQVGGSANEQFF
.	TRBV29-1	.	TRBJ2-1	TGCAGCGTTGGATCTACCAATGAGCAGTTCTTC	CSVGSTNEQFF
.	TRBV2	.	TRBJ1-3	TGTGCCAGCAGTGAAGGCCCTTGGGGGGGGTCTGGAAACACCATATATTTT	CASSEGPWGGSGNTIYF
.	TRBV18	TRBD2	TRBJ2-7	TGTGCCAGCTCGCCGGCCGGGCGGGAGGGCCGTTACGAGCAGTACTTC	CASSPAGREGRYEQYF
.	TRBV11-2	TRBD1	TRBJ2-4	TGTGCCAGCAGCTTAGATGGGGGACAGGGGAATGAGCAGTACTTC	CASSLDGGQGNEQYF
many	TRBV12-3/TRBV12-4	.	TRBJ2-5	TGTGCCAGCAGCCTACAGGGTGGGGAAGAGACCCAGTACTTC	CASSLQGGEETQYF
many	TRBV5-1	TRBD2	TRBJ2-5	TGTGCCAGCAGCCTTCAGACTAGCCGGGAGACCCAGTACTTC	CASSLQTSRETQYF
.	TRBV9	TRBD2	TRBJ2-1	TGTGCCAGCAGCCTCGGGAGGGTAGCGGGGGTATACAATGAGCAGTTCTTC	CASSLGRVAGVYNEQFF
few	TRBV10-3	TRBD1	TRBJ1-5	TGTGCCATCAGTGAGTCGGGGACAGACAATCAGCCCCAGCATTTT	CAISESGTDNQPQHF
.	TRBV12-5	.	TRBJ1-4	TGTGCTAGTGGTTTGTCCCTTCGAAGGGGATTAAGCCGAACAACTAATGAAAAACTGTTTTTT	CASGLSLRRGLSRTTNEKLFF
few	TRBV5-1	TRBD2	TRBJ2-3	TGCGCCACCAGACTAGCGGGCCGTGCAGATACGCAGTATTTT	CATRLAGRADTQYF
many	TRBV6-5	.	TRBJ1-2	TGTGCCAGCAGTTACTCCAGGGTATATGGCTACACCTTC	CASSYSRVYGYTF
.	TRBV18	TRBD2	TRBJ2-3	TGTGCCAGCTCACCACCCCAGCTAGCGGGGGGGCGCCCAGATACGCAGTATTTT	CASSPPQLAGGRPDTQYF
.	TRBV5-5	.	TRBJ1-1	TGTGCCAGCAGCTTGGTTTGGGGACTGCTGAACACTGAAGCTTTCTTT	CASSLVWGLLNTEAFF
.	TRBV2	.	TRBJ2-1	TGTGCCAGCAGTGAAAGGGGTTGGGAGACCCAGTTCTTC	CASSERGWETQFF
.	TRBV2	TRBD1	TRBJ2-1	TGTGCCAGCAGTGGGGGATGGACAGGGGAAAATGAGCAGTTCTTC	CASSGGWTGENEQFF
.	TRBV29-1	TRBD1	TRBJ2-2	TGCAGCGTAGCACAGGGGTACACCGGGGAGCTGTTTTTT	CSVAQGYTGELFF
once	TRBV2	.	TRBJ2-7	TGTGCCAGCAGTGTTCGTTGGACCTACGAGCAGTACTTC	CASSVRWTYEQYF
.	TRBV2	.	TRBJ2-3	TGTGCCAGCAGCGAAGGGCTAGTTTCAGATACGCAGTATTTT	CASSEGLVSDTQYF
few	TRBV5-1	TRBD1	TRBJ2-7	TGCGCCAGCAGCTTGGGACAGGGAGACTTCTACGAGCAGTACTTC	CASSLGQGDFYEQYF
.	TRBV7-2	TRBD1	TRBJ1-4	TGTGCCAGCAGATTACAGGGGTTGGGGGAAAAACTGTTTTTT	CASRLQGLGEKLFF
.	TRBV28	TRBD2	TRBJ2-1	TGTGCCAGCAGTCTCGCGGGGGGGCGGAACGATGAGCAGTTCTTC	CASSLAGGRNDEQFF
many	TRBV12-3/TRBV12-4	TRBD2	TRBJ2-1	TGTGCCAGCAGTCGTCTAGCGGGGGGCGGCAATGAGCAGTTCTTC	CASSRLAGGGNEQFF
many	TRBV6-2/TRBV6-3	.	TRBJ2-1	TGTGCCAGCACCTACCACAATGAGCAGTTCTTC	CASTYHNEQFF
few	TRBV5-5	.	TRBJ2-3	TGTGCCAGCAGCAGCTGGACGGGGACCCTCACAGATACGCAGTATTTT	CASSSWTGTLTDTQYF
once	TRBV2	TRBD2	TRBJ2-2	TGTGCCACCCGGGACTACCCCACCGGGGAGCTGTTTTTT	CATRDYPTGELFF
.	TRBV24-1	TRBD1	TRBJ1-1	TGTGCCACCAGTGAGCCGGCCCGTACAGGGGGAGCTTTCTTT	CATSEPARTGGAFF
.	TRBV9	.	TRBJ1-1	TGTGCCAGCAGCGTACTCGGCAGCAACACTGAAGCTTTCTTT	CASSVLGSNTEAFF
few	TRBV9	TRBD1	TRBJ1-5	TGTGCCAGCAGCTCCTGGGACAGGGAAGATCAGCCCCAGCATTTT	CASSSWDREDQPQHF
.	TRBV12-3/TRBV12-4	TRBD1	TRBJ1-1	TGTGCCAGCAGTCTTCAGGGGGTAGCCACTGAAGCTTTCTTT	CASSLQGVATEAFF
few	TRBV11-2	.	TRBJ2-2	TGTGCCAGCAGCTTAAGACAGCCAACCGGGGAGCTGTTTTTT	CASSLRQPTGELFF
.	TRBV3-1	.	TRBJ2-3	TGTGCCAGCAGCCAAGAGTGGGCGAGAACTAGAGGTACGCAGTATTTT	CASSQEWARTRGTQYF
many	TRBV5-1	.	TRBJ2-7	TGCGCCAGCAGCTTGACAGACAAATACGAGCAGTACTTC	CASSLTDKYEQYF